This entry lists 2 T cell receptor beta chains sequenced from one sample in a study. Tregs were sorted as CD4+CD25+CD127-/low cells. TCRdb analysed the 5' RACE reads with MiXCR anew, one entry per CDR3 protein. Among roughly 60,000 distinct CDR3 sequences listed, about 28% were seen once. Sequencing input: tumor-infiltrating Tregs sorted from the breast tumor. These receptors all stem from a female donor with breast cancer.

This clonotype was observed many times. This chain connects TRBV19 to TRBJ1-1; the D gene is possibly TRBD1 (6 bases). Per germline, CDR1 LNHDA and CDR2 SQIVND (reference sequence). The CDR3 totals 14 residues. The germline V and J ends were trimmed by 6 bases and 6 bases, with 17 bases remaining between them. CDR3 sequence reads: CASRKHGQYAEAFF. CDR3 DNA: TGTGCCAGTAGGAAACACGGACAGTACGCTGAAGCTTTCTTT. Complete variable domain (other parts from reference TRBV19 and TRBJ1-1): DGGITQSPKYLFRKEGQNVTLSCEQNLNHDAMYWYRQDPGQGLRLIYYSQIVNDFQKGDIAEGYSVSREKKESFPLTVTSAQKNPTAFYLCASRKHGQYAEAFFGQGTRLTVV.

A remark on this clonotype: One end of the junction fails to match germline, which may point to a read error. The chain employs TRBV6-1 and TRBJ2-5; TRBD2 matches at 13 bases. Germline lookup yields CDR1 MNHNS and CDR2 SASEGT. The CDR3 has 17 residues. The CDR3 DNA sequence: TGTGTCAGCAGATTACTACTAGCGGGAGGGCCGCTTGCGACCCAGTACTTC. Protein: CVSRLLLAGGPLATQYF.